The rows below give T cell receptor beta chains drawn from one sample of a study of response to subunit inactivated influenza vaccine. Using its own MiXCR run on the RT-PCR reads, TCRdb lists one record per CDR3 protein. Altogether around 600,000 distinct CDR3 sequences are present, roughly 12% being singletons, with the ten largest covering approximately 9.9%. These data were also reused for a study on T cells expressing NK-cell markers.

Sequences were derived from PBMCs from blood, sampled on the day of vaccination. The origin of the receptors is a man aged 45-65 years who received an inactivated influenza vaccine. CDR3s include the opening cysteine and the closing phenylalanine or tryptophan. Fields, in order: CDR3 protein, CDR3 DNA, clone size, V gene, J gene, D gene. D genes are given only for firm matches. Clone sizes are given selectively: once, few, many, or a class where the clone is expanded.

cdr3_aa: CASSARGGANEKLFF; cdr3_nt: TGTGCCAGCAGCGCCCGAGGGGGGGCTAATGAAAAACTGTTTTTT; clone_size: once; v_call: TRBV7-9; j_call: TRBJ1-4; d_call: -
cdr3_aa: CASSPRGGIYNEQFF; cdr3_nt: TGTGCCAGCAGCCCTCGAGGGGGTATATACAATGAGCAGTTCTTC; clone_size: -; v_call: TRBV12-3/TRBV12-4; j_call: TRBJ2-1; d_call: -
cdr3_aa: CASSQVFSGLADHTGELFF; cdr3_nt: TGCGCCAGCAGCCAAGTTTTTTCGGGGCTTGCAGACCACACCGGGGAGCTGTTTTTT; clone_size: few; v_call: TRBV4-3; j_call: TRBJ2-2; d_call: -
cdr3_aa: CSARTGPNQPQHF; cdr3_nt: TGCAGTGCAAGGACAGGCCCCAATCAGCCCCAGCATTTT; clone_size: -; v_call: TRBV20-1; j_call: TRBJ1-5; d_call: TRBD1
cdr3_aa: CASSDTHSGRGHEQYF; cdr3_nt: TGTGCCAGCAGTGACACCCACAGCGGCAGGGGCCACGAGCAGTACTTC; clone_size: -; v_call: TRBV25-1; j_call: TRBJ2-7; d_call: -
cdr3_aa: CASSPDKKLFF; cdr3_nt: TGTGCCAGCAGTCCAGACAAAAAACTGTTTTTT; clone_size: many; v_call: TRBV12-3/TRBV12-4; j_call: TRBJ1-4; d_call: -
cdr3_aa: CASSEMPPVSGGANTGELFF; cdr3_nt: TGTGCCAGCAGCGAAATGCCCCCGGTTAGCGGGGGAGCGAACACCGGGGAGCTGTTTTTT; clone_size: -; v_call: TRBV21-1; j_call: TRBJ2-2; d_call: -
cdr3_aa: CATSRGGGIFSYNEQFF; cdr3_nt: TGTGCCACCAGCAGAGGGGGAGGGATTTTCTCCTACAATGAGCAGTTCTTC; clone_size: -; v_call: TRBV15; j_call: TRBJ2-1; d_call: TRBD2
cdr3_aa: CASSRYLAGGPSHNEQFF; cdr3_nt: TGTGCCAGCAGCCGATATCTAGCGGGAGGGCCATCCCACAATGAGCAGTTCTTC; clone_size: -; v_call: TRBV3-1; j_call: TRBJ2-1; d_call: TRBD2
cdr3_aa: CASSLQGAETGELFF; cdr3_nt: TGCGCCAGCAGCTTGCAGGGGGCGGAGACCGGGGAGCTGTTTTTT; clone_size: -; v_call: TRBV5-1; j_call: TRBJ2-2; d_call: TRBD1
cdr3_aa: CATSNLNTHEQYF; cdr3_nt: TGTGCCACCAGCAATTTGAACACCCACGAGCAGTACTTC; clone_size: few; v_call: TRBV15; j_call: TRBJ2-7; d_call: -
cdr3_aa: CASSLVSGTINYGYTF; cdr3_nt: TGTGCCAGCAGTTTAGTGTCAGGGACAATCAACTATGGCTACACCTTC; clone_size: few; v_call: TRBV12-3/TRBV12-4; j_call: TRBJ1-2; d_call: -
cdr3_aa: CAISTQQETQYF; cdr3_nt: TGTGCCATCAGCACACAGCAAGAGACCCAGTACTTC; clone_size: few; v_call: TRBV10-3; j_call: TRBJ2-5; d_call: -
cdr3_aa: CASSPGTPGGGYTF; cdr3_nt: TGTGCCAGCAGTCCCGGGACACCGGGTGGTGGCTACACCTTC; clone_size: -; v_call: TRBV25-1; j_call: TRBJ1-2; d_call: -
cdr3_aa: CASSTRLSGGETQYF; cdr3_nt: TGTGCCAGCAGTACCCGACTGTCGGGAGGTGAGACCCAGTACTTC; clone_size: few; v_call: TRBV6-2/TRBV6-3; j_call: TRBJ2-5; d_call: TRBD2
cdr3_aa: CGVGVNQETQYF; cdr3_nt: TGTGGCGTTGGAGTTAATCAAGAGACCCAGTACTTC; clone_size: many; v_call: TRBV2; j_call: TRBJ2-5; d_call: -
cdr3_aa: CSVAISGQGSYNEQFF; cdr3_nt: TGCAGCGTTGCGATTTCGGGACAGGGGTCCTACAATGAGCAGTTCTTC; clone_size: few; v_call: TRBV29-1; j_call: TRBJ2-1; d_call: TRBD1
cdr3_aa: CASSQGANTDTQYF; cdr3_nt: TGTGCCAGCAGTCAGGGGGCGAACACAGATACGCAGTATTTT; clone_size: -; v_call: TRBV12-3/TRBV12-4; j_call: TRBJ2-3; d_call: TRBD1
cdr3_aa: CASSTEHPIPHDTQYF; cdr3_nt: TGTGCCAGCAGTACGGAACACCCAATTCCCCACGATACGCAGTATTTT; clone_size: -; v_call: TRBV28; j_call: TRBJ2-3; d_call: -
cdr3_aa: CASNELLGKKNYEQYF; cdr3_nt: TGTGCCAGCAATGAATTACTCGGGAAGAAGAACTACGAGCAGTACTTC; clone_size: -; v_call: TRBV7-9; j_call: TRBJ2-7; d_call: -
cdr3_aa: CASSTGRRNEKLFF; cdr3_nt: TGTGCCAGCAGCACTGGACGGCGTAATGAAAAACTGTTTTTT; clone_size: -; v_call: TRBV9; j_call: TRBJ1-4; d_call: -
cdr3_aa: CASSLGVTSGGYNEQFF; cdr3_nt: TGCGCCAGCAGCCTCGGAGTTACTAGCGGGGGGTACAATGAGCAGTTCTTC; clone_size: few; v_call: TRBV5-1; j_call: TRBJ2-1; d_call: TRBD2
cdr3_aa: CASSFARKETQYF; cdr3_nt: TGTGCCAGCAGTTTCGCCAGAAAAGAGACCCAGTACTTC; clone_size: -; v_call: TRBV12-3/TRBV12-4; j_call: TRBJ2-5; d_call: -
cdr3_aa: CASSGGQAKNIQYF; cdr3_nt: TGTGCCAGCAGTGGCGGCCAGGCCAAAAACATTCAGTACTTC; clone_size: -; v_call: TRBV2; j_call: TRBJ2-4; d_call: -
cdr3_aa: CASSAPIGDSYEQYF; cdr3_nt: TGTGCCAGCAGCGCACCAATCGGGGACTCCTACGAGCAGTACTTC; clone_size: -; v_call: TRBV28; j_call: TRBJ2-7; d_call: -
cdr3_aa: CASSVGHSHSTDTQYF; cdr3_nt: TGTGCCAGCAGCGTAGGACATTCGCATAGCACAGATACGCAGTATTTT; clone_size: few; v_call: TRBV9; j_call: TRBJ2-3; d_call: -
cdr3_aa: CASSPMERAGELFF; cdr3_nt: TGTGCCAGCAGTCCCATGGAGCGGGCCGGGGAGCTGTTTTTT; clone_size: -; v_call: TRBV12-3/TRBV12-4; j_call: TRBJ2-2; d_call: -
cdr3_aa: CASSLALAGGPPTQYF; cdr3_nt: TGTGCCAGCAGCTTAGCCCTAGCGGGAGGCCCTCCCACGCAGTATTTT; clone_size: few; v_call: TRBV7-9; j_call: TRBJ2-3; d_call: TRBD2
cdr3_aa: CASSQEVHLPAETQYF; cdr3_nt: TGCGCCAGCAGCCAAGAGGTACATCTCCCCGCGGAGACCCAGTACTTC; clone_size: -; v_call: TRBV4-1; j_call: TRBJ2-5; d_call: -
cdr3_aa: CASSPRARGSGELFF; cdr3_nt: TGTGCCAGCAGTCCACGGGCCCGGGGCAGCGGGGAGCTGTTTTTT; clone_size: -; v_call: TRBV7-8; j_call: TRBJ2-2; d_call: -
cdr3_aa: CASSLQGANYEQYF; cdr3_nt: TGTGCCAGCAGTTTACAGGGGGCTAACTACGAGCAGTACTTC; clone_size: few; v_call: TRBV27; j_call: TRBJ2-7; d_call: TRBD1
cdr3_aa: CASSLVTTNTGELFF; cdr3_nt: TGCGCCAGCAGCTTGGTGACTACGAACACCGGGGAGCTGTTTTTT; clone_size: few; v_call: TRBV5-1; j_call: TRBJ2-2; d_call: -
cdr3_aa: CASSMTGGVDTQYF; cdr3_nt: TGTGCCAGCAGTATGACAGGGGGCGTAGATACGCAGTATTTT; clone_size: few; v_call: TRBV12-3/TRBV12-4; j_call: TRBJ2-3; d_call: TRBD1
cdr3_aa: CSASRSLRVREQYF; cdr3_nt: TGCAGTGCTAGTCGTTCACTTAGGGTCCGCGAGCAGTACTTC; clone_size: few; v_call: TRBV20-1; j_call: TRBJ2-7; d_call: -
cdr3_aa: CASSWRLRGETQYF; cdr3_nt: TGTGCCAGCAGCTGGCGACTACGGGGGGAGACCCAGTACTTC; clone_size: few; v_call: TRBV7-8; j_call: TRBJ2-5; d_call: -
cdr3_aa: CATGGLGTEAFF; cdr3_nt: TGTGCCACCGGTGGGCTGGGCACTGAAGCTTTCTTT; clone_size: few; v_call: TRBV10-3; j_call: TRBJ1-1; d_call: -
cdr3_aa: CASSVSGKAGELFF; cdr3_nt: TGTGCCAGCAGTGTTAGCGGGAAAGCCGGGGAGCTGTTTTTT; clone_size: -; v_call: TRBV7-2; j_call: TRBJ2-2; d_call: TRBD2
cdr3_aa: CASSPPWGSGVDNEQFF; cdr3_nt: TGTGCCAGCAGCCCCCCGTGGGGTAGCGGGGTAGATAATGAGCAGTTCTTC; clone_size: few; v_call: TRBV11-2; j_call: TRBJ2-1; d_call: TRBD2
cdr3_aa: CSVELSVGETQYF; cdr3_nt: TGCAGCGTTGAACTTTCCGTGGGAGAGACCCAGTACTTC; clone_size: many; v_call: TRBV29-1; j_call: TRBJ2-5; d_call: -
cdr3_aa: CASSGTVHGYTF; cdr3_nt: TGTGCCAGCAGCGGGACAGTACATGGCTACACCTTC; clone_size: few; v_call: TRBV12-3/TRBV12-4; j_call: TRBJ1-2; d_call: TRBD1
cdr3_aa: CASSYITGELFF; cdr3_nt: TGTGCCAGCAGTTACATCACCGGGGAGCTGTTTTTT; clone_size: few; v_call: TRBV6-5; j_call: TRBJ2-2; d_call: -
cdr3_aa: CASRETGGLGQETQYF; cdr3_nt: TGTGCCAGCAGAGAAACAGGGGGCTTAGGGCAAGAGACCCAGTACTTC; clone_size: many; v_call: TRBV11-2; j_call: TRBJ2-5; d_call: TRBD1
cdr3_aa: CASNGFRNTGELFF; cdr3_nt: TGTGCCAGCAACGGGTTTCGGAACACCGGGGAGCTGTTTTTT; clone_size: few; v_call: TRBV18; j_call: TRBJ2-2; d_call: -
cdr3_aa: CASTPWDRNYGYTF; cdr3_nt: TGTGCCAGCACTCCCTGGGACAGGAACTATGGCTACACCTTC; clone_size: few; v_call: TRBV28; j_call: TRBJ1-2; d_call: TRBD1
cdr3_aa: CASSALKSGIRSETQYF; cdr3_nt: TGTGCCAGCAGTGCGCTAAAATCAGGGATTCGGTCGGAGACCCAGTACTTC; clone_size: few; v_call: TRBV6-1; j_call: TRBJ2-5; d_call: -
cdr3_aa: CASSHSGSQETQYF; cdr3_nt: TGCGCCAGCAGCCATAGCGGGAGCCAAGAGACCCAGTACTTC; clone_size: -; v_call: TRBV5-1; j_call: TRBJ2-5; d_call: TRBD2
cdr3_aa: CASRKTLANEKLFF; cdr3_nt: TGTGCCAGCAGAAAGACACTCGCTAATGAAAAACTGTTTTTT; clone_size: -; v_call: TRBV6-2/TRBV6-3; j_call: TRBJ1-4; d_call: -
cdr3_aa: CASSLMLTMVYEQYF; cdr3_nt: TGTGCCAGCAGTTTAATGTTAACCATGGTTTACGAGCAGTACTTC; clone_size: -; v_call: TRBV28; j_call: TRBJ2-7; d_call: -
cdr3_aa: CASSFRAVSYEQYF; cdr3_nt: TGTGCCAGCAGTTTTCGGGCAGTCTCCTACGAGCAGTACTTC; clone_size: -; v_call: TRBV28; j_call: TRBJ2-7; d_call: -
cdr3_aa: CSVASPTRGNTGELFF; cdr3_nt: TGCAGCGTCGCTTCGCCTACGAGGGGCAACACCGGGGAGCTGTTTTTT; clone_size: -; v_call: TRBV29-1; j_call: TRBJ2-2; d_call: -
cdr3_aa: CASTTRGTSHEKLFF; cdr3_nt: TGTGCCAGTACAACTCGAGGGACATCCCATGAAAAACTGTTTTTT; clone_size: few; v_call: TRBV6-5; j_call: TRBJ1-4; d_call: -
cdr3_aa: CSARSQPGTTNTGELFF; cdr3_nt: TGCAGTGCTAGAAGCCAACCCGGGACTACGAACACCGGGGAGCTGTTTTTT; clone_size: few; v_call: TRBV20-1; j_call: TRBJ2-2; d_call: TRBD2
cdr3_aa: CASSQPREGYGYTF; cdr3_nt: TGTGCCAGCAGTCAACCTCGGGAGGGCTATGGCTACACCTTC; clone_size: few; v_call: TRBV2; j_call: TRBJ1-2; d_call: -
cdr3_aa: CASSMNQVGEQFF; cdr3_nt: TGTGCCAGTAGTATGAATCAGGTTGGCGAGCAGTTCTTC; clone_size: -; v_call: TRBV19; j_call: TRBJ2-1; d_call: -
cdr3_aa: CASSTPGQTLSGANVLTF; cdr3_nt: TGTGCCAGTAGTACCCCGGGACAAACCCTCTCTGGGGCCAACGTCCTGACTTTC; clone_size: few; v_call: TRBV19; j_call: TRBJ2-6; d_call: -